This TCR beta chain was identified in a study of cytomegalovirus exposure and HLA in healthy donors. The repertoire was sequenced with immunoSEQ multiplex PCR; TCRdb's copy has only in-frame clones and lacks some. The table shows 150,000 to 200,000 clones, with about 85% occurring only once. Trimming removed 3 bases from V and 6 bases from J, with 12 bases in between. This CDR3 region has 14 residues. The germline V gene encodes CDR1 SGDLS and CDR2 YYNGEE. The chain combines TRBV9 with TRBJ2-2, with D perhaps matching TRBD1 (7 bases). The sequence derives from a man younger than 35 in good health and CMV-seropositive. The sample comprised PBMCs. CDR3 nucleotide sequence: TGTGCCAGCAGCGCATCCAGGGGGGCCGGGGAGCTGTTTTTT. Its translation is CASSASRGAGELFF.